The clone carrying this T cell receptor (beta chain) was recorded a few times. Antigen specificity is unknown. Oncomine TCR Beta short-read sequencing was applied to DNA from cultured CD4+ T cells. TCRdb ran MiXCR on the PCR reads and lists one entry per CDR3 protein. The data show over 10,000 distinct CDR3 sequences, 27% seen once. These data belong to a study of vaccination and CD4 T cells after COVID-19. Study-wide background: Convalescent participants consisted of six males and four females, two being Hispanic. Study conclusions and caveats: Spike mono-reactivity was found in 304 of the 307 vaccine-specific clones identified in convalescent patients.

The treatment: approximately 9-day PBMC culture with coronavirus spike peptide pools or control peptides (ViraFEST assay). Peptide pool stimulation in ViraFEST expanded antigen-specific T cells, whose TCRs were then sequenced. These CD4+ T cells came from roughly eleven-day cultures by negative selection. Trimming took 2 bases from V and 5 from J, leaving 15 bases between them. Germline values: CDR1 GTSNPN, CDR2 SVGIG (reference sequence). This CDR3 is built from 14 residues. Sequences were derived from CD4+ T cells from blood, cultured in vitro, sampled before SARS-CoV-2 vaccination. The chain has TRBV30 and TRBJ1-1; a weak D match, TRBD1 (6 bases). The receptor's source is a human donor who received a COVID-19 vaccine. DNA of the CDR3: TGTGCCTGGAGTATCCAGGGGTTTCGGACTGAAGCTTTCTTT. This translates into CAWSIQGFRTEAFF.